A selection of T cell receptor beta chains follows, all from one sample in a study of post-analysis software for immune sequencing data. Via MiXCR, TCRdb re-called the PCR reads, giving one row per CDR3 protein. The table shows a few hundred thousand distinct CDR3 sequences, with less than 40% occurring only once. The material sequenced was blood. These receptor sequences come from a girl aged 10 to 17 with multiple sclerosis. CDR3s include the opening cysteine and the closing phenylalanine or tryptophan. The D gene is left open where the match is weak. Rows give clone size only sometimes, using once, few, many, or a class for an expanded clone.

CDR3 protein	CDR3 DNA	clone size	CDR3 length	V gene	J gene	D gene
CSANLGSGTNEQFF	TGCAGTGCGAACCTGGGGAGCGGGACGAATGAGCAGTTCTTC	.	14	TRBV20-1	TRBJ2-1	TRBD2
CASSSSGGGPKNIQYF	TGTGCCAGCAGCTCTAGCGGGGGGGGCCCCAAAAACATTCAGTACTTC	.	16	TRBV7-2	TRBJ2-4	TRBD2
CASSTYRQGLNGYTF	TGTGCCAGCAGCACCTACAGGCAGGGTCTAAATGGCTACACCTTC	few	15	TRBV7-8	TRBJ1-2	.
CSVDLGRNYEQYF	TGCAGCGTTGACCTCGGACGTAACTACGAGCAGTACTTC	many	13	TRBV29-1	TRBJ2-7	.
CASSTHLATDTQYF	TGTGCCAGCAGCACTCACCTAGCGACAGATACGCAGTATTTT	.	14	TRBV7-2	TRBJ2-3	.
CASSFGDRGISPLHF	TGTGCCAGCAGCTTTGGGGACAGGGGGATATCACCCCTCCACTTT	.	15	TRBV5-5	TRBJ1-6	TRBD1
CSATHTGDLNTGERFF	TGCAGTGCTACCCACACGGGGGACCTGAACACCGGGGAGCGGTTTTTT	.	16	TRBV20-1	TRBJ2-2	.
CASSLLARTEAFF	TGTGCCAGCAGCTTATTAGCGCGCACTGAAGCTTTCTTT	.	13	TRBV7-8	TRBJ1-1	.
CAIRPTGTGANYGYTF	TGTGCCATCCGTCCTACCGGGACAGGGGCGAACTATGGCTACACCTTC	.	16	TRBV12-3/TRBV12-4	TRBJ1-2	TRBD1
CSARGGVSTGELFF	TGCAGTGCTAGGGGGGGCGTTAGCACCGGGGAGCTGTTTTTT	.	14	TRBV20-1	TRBJ2-2	.
CSAPRGATDTQYF	TGCAGTGCTCCTCGGGGGGCCACAGATACGCAGTATTTT	few	13	TRBV20-1	TRBJ2-3	.
CASSYWDRGGQPQHF	TGTGCCAGCAGCTACTGGGACAGAGGGGGACAGCCCCAGCATTTT	.	15	TRBV5-6	TRBJ1-5	TRBD1
CASSLGRAPTQYF	TGTGCCAGCAGTTTGGGGAGGGCCCCGACCCAGTACTTC	few	13	TRBV12-3/TRBV12-4	TRBJ2-5	TRBD2
CASSFTGAGPEAFF	TGTGCCAGCAGTTTCACGGGTGCGGGGCCTGAAGCTTTCTTT	few	14	TRBV12-3/TRBV12-4	TRBJ1-1	.
CASSGTSDEQYF	TGTGCCAGCAGTGGGACTAGCGACGAGCAGTACTTC	few	12	TRBV25-1	TRBJ2-7	TRBD2
CASSFWTGGSTDTQYF	TGTGCCAGCAGTTTCTGGACAGGGGGATCCACAGATACGCAGTATTTT	.	16	TRBV28	TRBJ2-3	TRBD1
CSARGERGYEQFF	TGCAGTGCTAGAGGGGAGCGGGGGTATGAGCAGTTCTTC	once	13	TRBV20-1	TRBJ2-1	TRBD2
CASSPWDRGYDERYF	TGTGCCAGCAGTCCGTGGGACAGGGGGTACGACGAGCGGTACTTC	.	15	TRBV6-5	TRBJ2-7	TRBD1
CASRLGASSYNSPLHF	TGTGCCAGCAGGTTGGGCGCGAGCTCCTATAATTCACCCCTCCACTTT	.	16	TRBV28	TRBJ1-6	.
CASSLNRYGYTF	TGTGCCAGCAGCTTGAACCGCTATGGCTACACCTTC	.	12	TRBV5-6	TRBJ1-2	.
CASSLFPGRMDANYGYTF	TGTGCCAGCAGTTTATTTCCGGGACGTATGGATGCTAACTATGGCTACACCTTC	.	18	TRBV12-3/TRBV12-4	TRBJ1-2	.
CASRQGGSLSNQPQHF	TGCGCCAGCCGGCAGGGGGGAAGCCTTAGCAATCAGCCCCAGCATTTT	.	16	TRBV4-1	TRBJ1-5	TRBD1
CASSSGVEETQYF	TGTGCCAGCAGTTCAGGGGTCGAAGAGACCCAGTACTTC	.	13	TRBV12-3/TRBV12-4	TRBJ2-5	.
CASSLYQNIQYF	TGTGCCAGCAGTTTATATCAAAACATTCAGTACTTC	few	12	TRBV7-2	TRBJ2-4	.
CASSTAGGRAYEQYF	TGTGCCAGCAGTACCGCGGGGGGGAGAGCCTACGAGCAGTACTTC	.	15	TRBV27	TRBJ2-7	TRBD2
CASSQDSSGGYNEQFF	TGTGCCAGCAGCCAAGACAGTAGCGGGGGGTACAATGAGCAGTTCTTC	.	16	TRBV3-1	TRBJ2-1	TRBD2
CASSLALTWITDTQYF	TGTGCCAGCAGCTTAGCGCTGACTTGGATCACAGATACGCAGTATTTT	.	16	TRBV7-2	TRBJ2-3	.
CASSSQGLNEKLFF	TGTGCCAGCAGCTCACAGGGACTGAACGAAAAACTGTTTTTT	.	14	TRBV7-9	TRBJ1-4	.